This TCR beta chain is from a study of CD8 T cells in ankylosing spondylitis. The study's findings and limits: Significant enrichment of disease-linked clones was reported in matched ankylosing spondylitis synovial fluid. Existing reports had already noted some motif variants in reactive arthritis synovial fluid and blood. Ankylosing spondylitis blood appeared to carry a characteristic TCR beta motif of several highly homologous variants. The authors found the disease-linked clones to be CD8+ and relatively rare in peripheral blood.

A few counts support this clonotype. What it binds is unknown. Construction of TCR beta libraries was performed using quantitative 5'-RACE with molecular barcodes. TCRdb processed the 5' RACE reads anew with MiXCR; each CDR3 protein has one entry. Of 200,000 to 250,000 distinct CDR3 sequences in the sample, approximately 20% are singletons; the top ten hold roughly 43%. The sequenced sample was blood, either unsorted or a sorted T cell fraction (not recorded which). The origin of this receptor is a male donor with ankylosing spondylitis.

The CDR3 DNA reads as TGTGCCAGCAGCCCCTACAACAATGAGCAGTTCTTC. This encodes CASSPYNNEQFF. The V gene is TRBV11-1, the J gene TRBJ2-1; D gene ambiguous. The ends were cut back, 5 bases at V and 5 bases at J, with 7 bases in the middle. The CDR3 runs 12 residues. Germline CDR1 and CDR2: SGHAT and FQDESV (reference sequence).